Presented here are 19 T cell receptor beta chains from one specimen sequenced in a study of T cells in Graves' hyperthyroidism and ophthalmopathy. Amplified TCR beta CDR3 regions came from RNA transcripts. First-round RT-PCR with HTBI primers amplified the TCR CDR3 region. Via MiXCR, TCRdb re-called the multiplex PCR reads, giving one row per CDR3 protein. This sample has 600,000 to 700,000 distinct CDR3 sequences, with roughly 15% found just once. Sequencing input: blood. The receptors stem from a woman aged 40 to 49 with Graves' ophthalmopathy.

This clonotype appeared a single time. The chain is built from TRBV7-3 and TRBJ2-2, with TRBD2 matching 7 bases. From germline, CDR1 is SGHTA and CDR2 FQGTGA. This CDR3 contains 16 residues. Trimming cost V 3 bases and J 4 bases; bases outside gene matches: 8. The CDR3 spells CASSFVAGAGTGELFF. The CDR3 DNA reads TGTGCCAGCAGCTTTGTGGCGGGAGCCGGCACCGGGGAGCTGTTTTTT.

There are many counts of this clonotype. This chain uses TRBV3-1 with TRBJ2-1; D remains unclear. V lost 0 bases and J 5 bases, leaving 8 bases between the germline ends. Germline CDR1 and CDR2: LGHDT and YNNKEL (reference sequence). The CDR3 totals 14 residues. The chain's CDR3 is CASSQDSANNEQFF. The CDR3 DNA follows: TGTGCCAGCAGCCAAGATTCGGCCAACAATGAGCAGTTCTTC.

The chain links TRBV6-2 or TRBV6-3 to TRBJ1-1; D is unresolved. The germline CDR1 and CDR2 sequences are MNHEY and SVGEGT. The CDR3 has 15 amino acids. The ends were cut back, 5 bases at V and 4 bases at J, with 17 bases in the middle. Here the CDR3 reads CASSQSRVASTEAFF. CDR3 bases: TGTGCCAGCAGTCAAAGCCGAGTGGCGAGCACTGAAGCTTTCTTT.

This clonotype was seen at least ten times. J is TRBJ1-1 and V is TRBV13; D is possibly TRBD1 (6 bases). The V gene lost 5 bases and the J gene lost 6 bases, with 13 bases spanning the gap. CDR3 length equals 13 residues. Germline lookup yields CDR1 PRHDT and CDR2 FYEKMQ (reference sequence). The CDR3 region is CASSPQGIAEAFF. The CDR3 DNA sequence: TGTGCCAGCAGCCCCCAGGGGATCGCTGAAGCTTTCTTT.

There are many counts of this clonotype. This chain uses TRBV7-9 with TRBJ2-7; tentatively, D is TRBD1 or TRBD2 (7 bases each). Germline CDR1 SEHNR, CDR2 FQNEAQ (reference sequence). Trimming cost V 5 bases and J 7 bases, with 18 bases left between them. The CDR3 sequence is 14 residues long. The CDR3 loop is CASSPGGGRLEQYF. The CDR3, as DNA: TGTGCCAGCAGCCCAGGGGGAGGGCGTCTAGAGCAGTACTTC.

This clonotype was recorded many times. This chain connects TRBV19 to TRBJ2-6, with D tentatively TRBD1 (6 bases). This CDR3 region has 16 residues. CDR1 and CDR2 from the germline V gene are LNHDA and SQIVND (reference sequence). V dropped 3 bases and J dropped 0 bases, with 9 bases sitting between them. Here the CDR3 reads CASSMGRGSGANVLTF. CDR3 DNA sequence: TGTGCCAGTAGTATGGGCAGGGGCTCTGGGGCCAACGTCCTGACTTTC. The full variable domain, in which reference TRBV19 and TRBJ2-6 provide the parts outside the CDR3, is DGGITQSPKYLFRKEGQNVTLSCEQNLNHDAMYWYRQDPGQGLRLIYYSQIVNDFQKGDIAEGYSVSREKKESFPLTVTSAQKNPTAFYLCASSMGRGSGANVLTFGAGSRLTVL.

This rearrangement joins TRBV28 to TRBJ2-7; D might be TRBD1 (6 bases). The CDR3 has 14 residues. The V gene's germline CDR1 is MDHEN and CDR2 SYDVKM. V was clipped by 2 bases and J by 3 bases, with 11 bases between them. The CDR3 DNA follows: TGTGCCAGCAGTTTACAGGGGCCCTACTACGAGCAGTACTTC. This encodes CASSLQGPYYEQYF. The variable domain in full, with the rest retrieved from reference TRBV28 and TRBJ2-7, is DVKVTQSSRYLVKRTGEKVFLECVQDMDHENMFWYRQDPGLGLRLIYFSYDVKMKEKGDIPEGYSVSREKKERFSLILESASTNQTSMYLCASSLQGPYYEQYFGPGTRLTVT.

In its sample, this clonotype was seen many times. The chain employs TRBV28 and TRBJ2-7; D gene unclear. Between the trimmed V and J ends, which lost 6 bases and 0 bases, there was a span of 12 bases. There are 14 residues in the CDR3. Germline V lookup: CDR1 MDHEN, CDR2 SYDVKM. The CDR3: CASSFKGSSYEQYF. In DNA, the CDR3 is TGTGCCAGCAGCTTTAAGGGTAGCTCCTACGAGCAGTACTTC.

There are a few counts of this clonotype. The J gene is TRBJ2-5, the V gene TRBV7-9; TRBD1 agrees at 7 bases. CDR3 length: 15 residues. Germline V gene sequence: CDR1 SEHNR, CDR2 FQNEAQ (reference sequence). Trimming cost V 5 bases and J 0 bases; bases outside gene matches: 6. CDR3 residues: CASSKGTVYQETQYF. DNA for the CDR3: TGTGCCAGCAGCAAAGGGACAGTTTACCAAGAGACCCAGTACTTC.

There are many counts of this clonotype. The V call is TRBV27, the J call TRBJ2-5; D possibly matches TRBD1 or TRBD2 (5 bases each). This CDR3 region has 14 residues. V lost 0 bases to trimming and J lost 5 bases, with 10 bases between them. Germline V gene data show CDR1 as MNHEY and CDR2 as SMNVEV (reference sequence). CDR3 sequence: CASSLSPGAETQYF. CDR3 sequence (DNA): TGTGCCAGCAGTTTATCCCCCGGGGCGGAGACCCAGTACTTC.

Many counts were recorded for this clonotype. As DNA, the CDR3 is TGTGCCAGCAGCTTATGGGACAGGGCTAACTATGGCTACACCTTC. As protein: CASSLWDRANYGYTF. V usage is TRBV7-2 and J usage is TRBJ1-2, with 9 bases matching TRBD1. The germline V gene encodes CDR1 SGHTA and CDR2 FQGNSA. CDR3 length: 15 amino acids. With V trimmed by 2 bases and J by 0 bases, 1 base remained unmatched.

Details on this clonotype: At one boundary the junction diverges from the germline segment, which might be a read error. CDR3 residues: CGIQAAGGSYEQYF. The CDR3, as DNA: TGTGGCATCCAGGCAGCGGGAGGCTCCTACGAGCAGTACTTC. The rearrangement links TRBV10-3 to TRBJ2-7; 9 positions match TRBD2. Germline V CDR1 and CDR2: ENHRY, SYGVKD. The CDR3 is 14 residues long.

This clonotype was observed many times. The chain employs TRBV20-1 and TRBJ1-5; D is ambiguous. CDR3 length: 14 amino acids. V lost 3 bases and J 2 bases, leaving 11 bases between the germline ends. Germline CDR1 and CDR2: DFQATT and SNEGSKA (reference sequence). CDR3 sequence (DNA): TGCAGTGCTAGTAATAGCACAGGCAATCAGCCCCAGCATTTT. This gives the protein CSASNSTGNQPQHF.

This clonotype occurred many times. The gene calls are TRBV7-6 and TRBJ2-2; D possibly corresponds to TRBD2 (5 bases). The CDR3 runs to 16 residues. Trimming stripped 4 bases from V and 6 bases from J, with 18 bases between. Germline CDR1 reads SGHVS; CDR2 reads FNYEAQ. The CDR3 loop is CASSYPSSTRPGELFF. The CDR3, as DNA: TGTGCCAGCAGCTACCCTAGCTCGACAAGACCCGGGGAGCTGTTTTTT. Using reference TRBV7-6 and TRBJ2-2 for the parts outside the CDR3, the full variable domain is GAGVSQSPRYKVTKRGQDVALRCDPISGHVSLYWYRQALGQGPEFLTYFNYEAQQDKSGLPNDRFSAERPEGSISTLTIQRTEQRDSAMYRCASSYPSSTRPGELFFGEGSRLTVL.

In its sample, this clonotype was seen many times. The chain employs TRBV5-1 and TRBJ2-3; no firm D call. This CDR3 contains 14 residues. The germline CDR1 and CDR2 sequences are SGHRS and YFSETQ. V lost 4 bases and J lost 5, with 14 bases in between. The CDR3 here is CASSPRADGDTQYF. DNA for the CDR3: TGCGCCAGCAGCCCCCGGGCCGACGGAGATACGCAGTATTTT.

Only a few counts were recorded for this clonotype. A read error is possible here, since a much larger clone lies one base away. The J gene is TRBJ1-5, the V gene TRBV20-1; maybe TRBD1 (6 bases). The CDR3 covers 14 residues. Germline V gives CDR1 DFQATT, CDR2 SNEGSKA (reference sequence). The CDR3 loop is CSARAGAPGQSQHF. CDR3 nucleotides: TGCAGTGCTAGGGCAGGGGCGCCCGGTCAGTCCCAGCATTTT.

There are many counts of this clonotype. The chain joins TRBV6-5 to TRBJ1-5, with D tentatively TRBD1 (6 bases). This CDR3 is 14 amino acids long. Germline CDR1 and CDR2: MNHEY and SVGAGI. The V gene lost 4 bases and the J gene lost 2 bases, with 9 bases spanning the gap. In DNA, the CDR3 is TGTGCCAGCAGTTCAGGGGCGGGCAATCAGCCCCAGCATTTT. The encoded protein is CASSSGAGNQPQHF.

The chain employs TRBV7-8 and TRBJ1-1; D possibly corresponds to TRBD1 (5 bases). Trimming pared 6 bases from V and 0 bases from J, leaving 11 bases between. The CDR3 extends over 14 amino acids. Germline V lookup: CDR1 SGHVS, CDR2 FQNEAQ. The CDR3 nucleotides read TGTGCCAGCAGACCTCTCAGGGTGAACACTGAAGCTTTCTTT. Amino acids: CASRPLRVNTEAFF. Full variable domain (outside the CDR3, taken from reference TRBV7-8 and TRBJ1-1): GAGVSQSPRYKVAKRGQDVALRCDPISGHVSLFWYQQALGQGPEFLTYFQNEAQLDKSGLPSDRFFAERPEGSVSTLKIQRTQQEDSAVYLCASRPLRVNTEAFFGQGTRLTVV.

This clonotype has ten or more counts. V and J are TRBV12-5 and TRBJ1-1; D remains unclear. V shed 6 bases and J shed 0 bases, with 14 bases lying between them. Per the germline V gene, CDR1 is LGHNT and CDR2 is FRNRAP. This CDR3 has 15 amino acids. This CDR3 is CASGTWQDLNTEAFF. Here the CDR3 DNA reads TGTGCTAGTGGCACATGGCAGGACTTGAACACTGAAGCTTTCTTT.